The 15 T cell receptor beta chains listed next were all sequenced from one sample in a study of cytomegalovirus exposure and HLA in healthy donors. Primers: 60 Vbeta forward and 13 Jbeta reverse. The table came from immunoSEQ multiplex PCR; TCRdb's copy has only in-frame clones and leaves some out. In the table there are over 150,000 clones, about three quarters of which are singletons. Material for sequencing was PBMCs. All receptors derive from a woman under 40 in good health and CMV-seronegative.

The chain links TRBV5-1 to TRBJ1-6; D is undetermined. Germline V CDR1 and CDR2: SGHRS, YFSETQ. The germline V and J ends were trimmed by 3 bases and 7 bases, with 11 bases remaining between them. The CDR3 contains 14 residues. In nucleotides, the CDR3 is TGCGCCAGCAGCTCGGCCGGACTAAATTCACCCCTCCACTTT. It yields the protein CASSSAGLNSPLHF.

This chain connects TRBV2 to TRBJ2-5; D possibly corresponds to TRBD1 (5 bases). The J call may be incorrect, as the DNA end agrees better with TRBJ2-7. Germline V CDR1 and CDR2: SNHLY, FYNNEI. The CDR3 extends over 14 amino acids. This CDR3 reads CASSENRRSYEQYF. The CDR3 nucleotides are TGTGCCAGCAGTGAGAACAGGCGCTCCTACGAGCAGTACTTC.

The chain carries TRBV4-3 and TRBJ2-3; 8 bases match TRBD2. J was trimmed by 2 bases and V by 4 bases; bases with no gene match: 5. CDR1 and CDR2 from the germline V gene are LGHNA and YSLEER. This CDR3 is built from 15 residues. CDR3 sequence reads: CASSPFGGATDTQYF. The CDR3 bases are TGCGCCAGCAGCCCGTTCGGGGGGGCCACAGATACGCAGTATTTT.

This clone has only a few counts. The J gene is TRBJ1-3, the V gene TRBV5-4, with 7 bases aligning to TRBD1. The V and J ends lost 5 bases and 0 bases, in that order; junction bases with no gene match: 8. There are 16 residues in the CDR3. Per the germline V gene, CDR1 is SGHNT and CDR2 is YYREEE (reference sequence). The CDR3 here is CASRPTGPSSGNTIYF. The CDR3 DNA follows: TGTGCCAGCAGGCCGACAGGGCCTTCCTCTGGAAACACCATATATTTT.

The chain is built from TRBV6-1 and TRBJ1-5, with 7 nucleotides matching TRBD1. The V segment lost 6 bases and the J segment 2 bases; nucleotides outside the gene matches: 7. CDR3 length equals 15 residues. CDR1 is MNHNS, CDR2 SASEGT, per germline. CDR3: CASRDRSMGNQPQHF. CDR3 nucleotides: TGTGCCAGCAGGGACAGGAGTATGGGCAATCAGCCCCAGCATTTT.

This clone has a single count. V is TRBV6-1 and J is TRBJ1-5, with D unresolved. V was shortened by 4 bases and J by 4 bases, with 11 bases between the two germline ends. Germline V gives CDR1 MNHNS, CDR2 SASEGT. CDR3 length equals 14 residues. CDR3 region: CASSVTDGNQPQHF. The CDR3 DNA follows: TGTGCCAGCAGTGTGACTGACGGGAATCAGCCCCAGCATTTT.

This clone was detected a few times. The chain combines TRBV5-1 with TRBJ1-2; a weak D match, TRBD1 (6 bases). Trimming stripped 4 bases from V and 2 bases from J, with 12 bases between. The CDR3 runs to 14 residues. Germline lookup yields CDR1 SGHRS and CDR2 YFSETQ. The CDR3 coding sequence is TGCGCCAGCAGCCTCTCGACAGGCAACTATGGCTACACCTTC. Its translation is CASSLSTGNYGYTF.

The rearrangement joins TRBV2 to TRBJ2-1; D gene uncertain. Germline V gene lookup returns CDR1 SNHLY and CDR2 FYNNEI. V shed 8 bases and J shed 0 bases, with 14 bases lying between them. The CDR3 is 15 amino acids. CDR3 loop: CASRKAPSSYNEQFF. The CDR3 nucleotides are TGTGCCAGCCGAAAAGCACCGAGCTCCTACAATGAGCAGTTCTTC.

The chain recombines TRBV7-9 with TRBJ1-1, with D unresolved. The CDR3 extends over 13 amino acids. The germline V gene has CDR1 SEHNR and CDR2 FQNEAQ (reference sequence). The ends were cut back, 3 bases at V and 2 bases at J, with 7 bases in the middle. CDR3 nucleotides: TGTGCCAGCAGCTTTCTCACTAACACTGAAGCTTTCTTT. Residues: CASSFLTNTEAFF. Using reference TRBV7-9 and TRBJ1-1 for the parts outside the CDR3, the full variable domain is DTGVSQNPRHKITKRGQNVTFRCDPISEHNRLYWYRQTLGQGPEFLTYFQNEAQLEKSRLLSDRFSAERPKGSFSTLEIQRTEQGDSAMYLCASSFLTNTEAFFGQGTRLTVV.

The V and J genes are TRBV7-3 and TRBJ2-2; 11 positions agree with TRBD2. V lost 5 bases to trimming and J lost 7 bases; unmatched junction nucleotides: 3. Germline V gene sequence: CDR1 SGHTA, CDR2 FQGTGA. This CDR3 comprises 14 residues. Written as DNA, the CDR3 is TGTGCCAGCAGCGCGGGACTAGCGGTCGGGGAGCTGTTTTTT. Protein product: CASSAGLAVGELFF.

The V call is TRBV29-1, the J call TRBJ1-6; TRBD1 might be the D (6 bases). Germline CDR1 is SQVTM and CDR2 is ANQGSEA. V lost 5 bases and J lost 8, with 16 bases in between. CDR3 length: 14 amino acids. The CDR3 protein is CSVRGLQTDSPLHF. As DNA, the CDR3 is TGCAGCGTTAGGGGGTTACAGACGGATTCACCCCTCCACTTT.

This sequence joins TRBV10-1 and TRBJ2-3; possibly TRBD2 for D (6 bases). Trimming took off 3 bases at V and 5 bases at J, with 9 bases between the two ends. CDR1 is WNHNN, CDR2 SYGVQD, per germline (reference sequence). The CDR3 has 13 amino acids. The chain's CDR3 is CASSERGGDTQYF. The CDR3 bases are TGCGCCAGCAGTGAAAGGGGAGGAGATACGCAGTATTTT.

In its sample, this clone was seen a few times. The chain couples TRBV6-4 to TRBJ2-7, with 11 positions matching TRBD1. The CDR3 sequence is 15 residues long. Germline trimming cut 4 bases from V and 3 bases from J; bases unmatched to any gene: 5. Germline V gene data show CDR1 as MRHNA and CDR2 as SNTAGT. The CDR3 loop is CASSVHGTGGYEQYF. The CDR3 DNA is TGTGCCAGCAGTGTCCACGGGACAGGGGGCTACGAGCAGTACTTC.

This clone was observed a few times. This chain uses TRBV27 with TRBJ2-1; D not certain. CDR3 length: 15 amino acids. Germline assignment: CDR1 MNHEY and CDR2 SMNVEV (reference sequence). The V end lost 5 bases, the J end lost 8 bases, and 19 bases lay between the germline ends. The CDR3 DNA follows: TGTGCCAGCAGTCCCCCGAGGCCGTCGGTACATGAGCAGTTCTTC. Translation: CASSPPRPSVHEQFF.

This clone was seen once. V usage is TRBV19 and J usage is TRBJ2-1, with 9 bases lining up with TRBD2. From germline, CDR1 is LNHDA and CDR2 SQIVND (reference sequence). This CDR3 is 15 amino acids long. Unmatched junction bases numbered 12, after V lost 7 bases and J lost 8 bases. The CDR3 protein is CASNDGQRGAYEQFF. Written as DNA, the CDR3 is TGTGCCAGTAACGACGGCCAGCGGGGGGCGTATGAGCAGTTCTTC.